The T cell receptor beta chain described here comes from a study of T cell responses to AZD1222 COVID-19 vaccine. General study points: Close to half of spike-specific TCRs reportedly recognize unmutated variant regions.

In germline, CDR1 is SGDLS, CDR2 YYNGEE. There are 13 residues in the CDR3. J lost 5 bases, V lost 4 bases, and 4 bases had no gene match. Notes on this clone: Its cognate antigen is unknown.

Method: immunoSEQ multiplex PCR; TCRdb's copy keeps in-frame clones and lacks some. Among fewer than 150,000 clones, about 93% were seen once, and the ten largest hold approximately 7%. The sequence came from an adult who received the AZD1222 COVID-19 vaccine. The chain is built from TRBV9 and TRBJ1-2; 8 bases line up with TRBD1. The specimen was peripheral blood, collected 28 days after the second AZD1222 dose. For the CDR3, the DNA is TGTGCCAGCAGCTCAAGGACAGGGTATGGCTACACCTTC. Amino acids: CASSSRTGYGYTF.